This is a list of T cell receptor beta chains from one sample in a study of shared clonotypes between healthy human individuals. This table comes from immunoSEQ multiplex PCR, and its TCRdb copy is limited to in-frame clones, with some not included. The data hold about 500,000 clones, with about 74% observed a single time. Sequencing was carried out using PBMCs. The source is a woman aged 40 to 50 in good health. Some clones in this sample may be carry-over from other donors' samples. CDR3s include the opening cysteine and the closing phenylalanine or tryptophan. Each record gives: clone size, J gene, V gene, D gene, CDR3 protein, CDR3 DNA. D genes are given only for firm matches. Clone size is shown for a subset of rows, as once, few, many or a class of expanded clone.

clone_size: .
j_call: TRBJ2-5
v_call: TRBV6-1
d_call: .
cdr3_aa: CASSEARRGAETQYF
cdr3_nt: TGTGCCAGCAGTGAAGCGCGAAGGGGTGCAGAGACCCAGTACTTC

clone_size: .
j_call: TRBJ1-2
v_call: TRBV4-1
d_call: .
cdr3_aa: CASSQTGSLYGYTF
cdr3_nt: TGCGCCAGCAGCCAAACAGGGAGCCTCTATGGCTACACCTTC

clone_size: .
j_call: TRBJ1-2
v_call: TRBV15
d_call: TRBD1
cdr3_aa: CATSRRGDRVGGYTF
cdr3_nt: TGTGCCACCAGCAGGAGGGGGGACAGGGTTGGTGGCTACACCTTC

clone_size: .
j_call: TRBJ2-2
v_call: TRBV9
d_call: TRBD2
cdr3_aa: CASSVGLAENTGELFF
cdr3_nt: TGTGCCAGCAGCGTAGGACTAGCGGAGAACACCGGGGAGCTGTTTTTT

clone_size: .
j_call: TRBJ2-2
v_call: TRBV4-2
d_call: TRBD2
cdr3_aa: CASSPNPRGSGTLAGELFF
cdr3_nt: TGTGCCAGCAGCCCAAACCCGCGGGGTAGCGGGACGTTGGCCGGGGAGCTGTTTTTT

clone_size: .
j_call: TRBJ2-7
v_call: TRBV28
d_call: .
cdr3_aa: CASSFGGTSSYEQYF
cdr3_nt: TGTGCCAGCAGTTTTGGCGGGACTTCCTCCTACGAGCAGTACTTC

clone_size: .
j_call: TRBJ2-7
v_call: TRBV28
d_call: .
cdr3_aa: CASTPLGQPSVEQYF
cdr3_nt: TGTGCCAGCACCCCTCTTGGACAGCCCTCGGTGGAGCAGTACTTC

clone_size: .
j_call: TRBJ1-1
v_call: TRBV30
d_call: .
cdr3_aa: CAWSVSSLGLAFF
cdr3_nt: TGTGCCTGGAGTGTGTCCAGCCTCGGGCTAGCTTTCTTT

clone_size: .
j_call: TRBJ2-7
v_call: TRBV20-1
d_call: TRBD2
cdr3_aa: CSGTGGYEQYF
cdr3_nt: TGCAGTGGTACGGGAGGGTACGAGCAGTACTTC

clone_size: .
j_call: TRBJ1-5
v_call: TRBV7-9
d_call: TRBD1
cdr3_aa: CASSLGAGTEKYF
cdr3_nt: TGTGCCAGCAGCTTAGGCGCCGGGACAGAAAAGTATTTT

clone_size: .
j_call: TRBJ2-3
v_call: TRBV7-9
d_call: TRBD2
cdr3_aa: CASSRLAGSTDTQYF
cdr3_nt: TGTGCCAGCAGTCGACTAGCGGGCAGCACAGATACGCAGTATTTT

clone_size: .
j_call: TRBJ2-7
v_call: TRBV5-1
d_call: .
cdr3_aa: CASSRGGGISYEQYF
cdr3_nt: TGCGCCAGCAGCCGGGGAGGGGGCATATCCTACGAGCAGTACTTC

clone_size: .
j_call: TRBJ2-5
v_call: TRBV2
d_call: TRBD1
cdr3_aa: CASSPAAGGETQYF
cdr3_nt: TGTGCCAGCAGCCCCGCGGCAGGGGGAGAGACCCAGTACTTC

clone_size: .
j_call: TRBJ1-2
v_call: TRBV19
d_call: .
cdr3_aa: CASSPITGFNYGYTF
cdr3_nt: TGTGCCAGTAGTCCCATTACAGGGTTTAACTATGGCTACACCTTC

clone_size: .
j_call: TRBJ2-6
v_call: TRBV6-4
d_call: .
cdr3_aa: CASSEISGANVLTF
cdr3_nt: TGTGCCAGCAGTGAGATTTCTGGGGCCAACGTCCTGACTTTC

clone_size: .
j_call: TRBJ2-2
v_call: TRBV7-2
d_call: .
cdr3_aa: CASSPLANTGELFF
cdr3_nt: TGTGCCAGCAGCCCACTAGCTAACACCGGGGAGCTGTTTTTT

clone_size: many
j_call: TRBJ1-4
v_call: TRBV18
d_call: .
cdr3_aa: CASSPPGQGQEKLFF
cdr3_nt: TGTGCCAGCTCACCACCCGGCCAAGGTCAAGAAAAACTGTTTTTT